The text below deals with one T cell receptor (beta chain). The target antigen is unknown. The germline gives CDR1 SGHTA, CDR2 FQGNSA. V was pared by 5 bases and J by 4 bases, with 5 bases between. CDR3 length: 12 amino acids. Tagging with unique molecular identifiers was a feature of the TCR beta cDNA libraries. There were roughly 0.95 to 10 million T cells, and 400,000 to 650,000 cDNA molecules came from them. TCRdb processed the PCR reads anew with MiXCR; each CDR3 protein has one entry. The sample records hundreds of thousands of distinct CDR3 sequences, over 35% being singletons. These data are taken from a study of post-analysis software for immune sequencing data. The wider study: Multiple sclerosis in the patients followed relapsing-remitting, secondary progressive and progressive-relapsing courses. Study-wide results and limits: In multiple sclerosis, normalized Chao1 diversity was significantly below that of controls. Samples from one preparation batch, clustered by F measure, grouped strongly together. TRBV5-6, TRBV5-1 and TRBV20-1 were among five TRBV segments more frequent in patients than controls.

The chain joins TRBV7-2 to TRBJ1-4, with D uncertain. The sequence derives from a girl aged 5 to 17 with multiple sclerosis. Sample: blood. Written as DNA, the CDR3 is TGTGCCAGCAGCGCATTTAATGAAAAACTGTTTTTT. Translating it yields CASSAFNEKLFF.